Described below is a single T cell receptor (beta chain) sequence and its context. The source of the sample is a study of blood T cell repertoires in COVID-19. Turning to the study itself: Italy, Spain and the United States were the sources of the convalescent and acute COVID-19 samples. The cDNA or gDNA used as material had been derived from T cells, B-cell-depleted T cells, or PBMCs.

Measured with immunoSEQ multiplex PCR; TCRdb has only the in-frame clones, and not every one. The profile shows about 210,000 clones, roughly four fifths of them singletons. Cohorts were determined from participant-reported clinical history. The recovered donors of Cohort 3 showed two negative PCRs, clearance, or symptom resolution. This receptor was obtained from a man in his forties who had recovered from COVID-19. The sample was PBMCs or T cells enriched from blood (not recorded which).

CDR3 region: CASSLGQGAYNEQFF. In nucleotides, the CDR3 is TGTGCCAGCTCACTGGGACAGGGGGCCTACAATGAGCAGTTCTTC. The genes are TRBV18 and TRBJ2-1, with 11 bases fitting TRBD1. The ends lost 4 bases at V and 2 bases at J; junction bases unmatched: 1. The CDR3 sequence is 15 residues long. The germline V gene encodes CDR1 KGHSH and CDR2 LQKENI.